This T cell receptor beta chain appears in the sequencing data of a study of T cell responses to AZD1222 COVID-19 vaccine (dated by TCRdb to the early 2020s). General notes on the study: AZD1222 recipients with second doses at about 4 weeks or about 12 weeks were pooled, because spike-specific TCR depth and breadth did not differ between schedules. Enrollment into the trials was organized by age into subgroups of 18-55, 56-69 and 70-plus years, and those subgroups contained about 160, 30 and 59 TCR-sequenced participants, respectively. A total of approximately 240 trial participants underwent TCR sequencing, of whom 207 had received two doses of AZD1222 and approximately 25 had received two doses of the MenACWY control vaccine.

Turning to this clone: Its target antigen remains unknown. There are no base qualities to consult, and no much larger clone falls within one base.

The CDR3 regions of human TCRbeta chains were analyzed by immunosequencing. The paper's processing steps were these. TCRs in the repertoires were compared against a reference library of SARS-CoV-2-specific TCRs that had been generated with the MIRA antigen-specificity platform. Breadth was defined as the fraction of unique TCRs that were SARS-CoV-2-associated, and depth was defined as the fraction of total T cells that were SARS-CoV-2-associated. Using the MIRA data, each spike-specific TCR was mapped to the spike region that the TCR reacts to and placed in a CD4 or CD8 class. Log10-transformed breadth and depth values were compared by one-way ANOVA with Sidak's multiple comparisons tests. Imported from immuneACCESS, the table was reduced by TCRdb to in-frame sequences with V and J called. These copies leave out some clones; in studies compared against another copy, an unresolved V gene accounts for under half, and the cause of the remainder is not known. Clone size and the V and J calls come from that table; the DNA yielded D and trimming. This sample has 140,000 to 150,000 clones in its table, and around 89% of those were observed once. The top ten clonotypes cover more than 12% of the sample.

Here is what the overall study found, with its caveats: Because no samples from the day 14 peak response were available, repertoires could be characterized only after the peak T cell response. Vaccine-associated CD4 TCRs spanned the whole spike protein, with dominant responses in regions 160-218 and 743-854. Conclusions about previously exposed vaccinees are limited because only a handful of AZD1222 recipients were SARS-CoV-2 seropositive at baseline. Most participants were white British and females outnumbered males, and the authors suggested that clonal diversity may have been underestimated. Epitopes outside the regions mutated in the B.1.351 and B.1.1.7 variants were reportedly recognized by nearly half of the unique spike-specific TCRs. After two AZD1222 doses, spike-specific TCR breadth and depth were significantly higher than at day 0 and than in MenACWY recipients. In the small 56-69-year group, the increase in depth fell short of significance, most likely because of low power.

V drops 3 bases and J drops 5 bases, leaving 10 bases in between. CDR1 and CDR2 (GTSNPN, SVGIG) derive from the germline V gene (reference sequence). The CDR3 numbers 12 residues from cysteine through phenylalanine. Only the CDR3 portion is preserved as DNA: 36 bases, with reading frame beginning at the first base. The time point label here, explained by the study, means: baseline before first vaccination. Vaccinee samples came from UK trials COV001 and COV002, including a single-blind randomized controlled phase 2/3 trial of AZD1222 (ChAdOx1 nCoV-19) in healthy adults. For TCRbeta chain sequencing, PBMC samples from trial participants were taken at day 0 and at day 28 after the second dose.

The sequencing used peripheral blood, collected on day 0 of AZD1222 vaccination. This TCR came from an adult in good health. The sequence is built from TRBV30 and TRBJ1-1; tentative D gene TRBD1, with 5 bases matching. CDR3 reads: CAWSVGGTEAFF. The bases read TGTGCCTGGAGCGTGGGGGGGACTGAAGCTTTCTTT.